Listed below are T cell receptor beta chains from one sample, sequenced in a study of vaccination and CD4 T cells after COVID-19. Using its own MiXCR run on the PCR reads, TCRdb lists one record per CDR3 protein. The sample carries about 15,000 distinct CDR3 sequences, around 80% recorded once. The antigens these receptors bind are not known. Sequenced sample: CD4+ T cells from blood, cultured in vitro. These receptors were obtained from a human donor who had recovered from COVID-19. The CDR3 runs from the conserved cysteine through the conserved F or W. The D gene is left open where the match is weak. Some rows have no size entry. The others give once, few or many, or a class for an expanded clone.

j_call clone_size d_call v_call cdr3_nt cdr3_aa
TRBJ2-5 . TRBD2 TRBV28 TGTGCCAGCAGTCTCTATAGTAGCGGGAGGGCGAAAGAGACCCAGTACTTC CASSLYSSGRAKETQYF
TRBJ1-6 hyperexpanded . TRBV20-1 TGCAGTGTCAGGTTGAGGTCCTATAATTCACCCCTCCACTTT CSVRLRSYNSPLHF
TRBJ2-1 . TRBD2 TRBV7-2 TGTGCCAGCAGGACTCCGGGACTAGCGGGAGGGCCGAATGAGCAGTTCTTC CASRTPGLAGGPNEQFF
TRBJ1-1 once . TRBV6-5 TGTGCCAGCAGTTACGATCCGGTGAACACTGAAGCTTTCTTT CASSYDPVNTEAFF
TRBJ1-5 . TRBD1 TRBV27 TGTGCCAGCAGGAGAGGGGGCCTCAATAGCAATCAGCCCCAGCATTTT CASRRGGLNSNQPQHF
TRBJ1-1 . . TRBV12-3/TRBV12-4 TGTGCCAGCAGTTTAGGGGGGGCGTACACTGAAGCTTTCTTT CASSLGGAYTEAFF
TRBJ1-2 . . TRBV6-1 TGTGCCAGCAGCCCCGGACAGCTCTATGGCTACACCTTC CASSPGQLYGYTF
TRBJ2-2 few . TRBV7-3 TGTGCCAGCAGCTTAAGAGGGAAGGGCGGGGAGCTGTTTTTT CASSLRGKGGELFF
TRBJ2-2 . TRBD1 TRBV7-2 TGTGCCAGCAGCTTCACAGGGGTGGCCGGGGAGCTGTTTTTT CASSFTGVAGELFF
TRBJ2-7 . TRBD1 TRBV6-1 TGTGCCAGCACCCCAGGGGGCATGTCTTCCCCCTACGGGCAGTACTTC CASTPGGMSSPYGQYF
TRBJ2-3 . . TRBV6-4 TGTGCCAGCAGCGATCTCACAGATACGCAGTATTTT CASSDLTDTQYF
TRBJ1-5 . . TRBV7-9 TGTGCCAGCAGCTTAGGCGGCTGGAGCAATCAGCCCCAGCATTTT CASSLGGWSNQPQHF
TRBJ1-1 . . TRBV6-2/TRBV6-3 TGTGCCAGCAGTAAAGGGACGGCTTTCTTT CASSKGTAFF
TRBJ2-7 few . TRBV7-9 TGTGCCAGCAGCTTACCCCCCACGGCCAATCGCTACGAGCAGTACTTC CASSLPPTANRYEQYF
TRBJ2-2 . . TRBV19 TGTGCCAGTAGTACCTCTGTCGTCTTGAACACCGGGGAGCTGTTTTTT CASSTSVVLNTGELFF
TRBJ1-2 . TRBD1 TRBV27 TGTGCCAGCAGTTCACAGGGGTACTATGGCTACACCTTC CASSSQGYYGYTF
TRBJ2-7 . TRBD2 TRBV20-1 TGCAGTGCTAGAGCCCCGCGGGGGGCCTCCTACGAGCAGTACTTC CSARAPRGASYEQYF
TRBJ2-1 few TRBD2 TRBV7-8 TGTGCCAGCAGCTTAATTGTGGCACTAGCGGGAGGAGGCGAGCAGTTCTTC CASSLIVALAGGGEQFF
TRBJ1-2 . . TRBV5-1 TGCGCCAGCAGCCGTTCGGGGGGCGAGGACTATGGCTACACCTTC CASSRSGGEDYGYTF
TRBJ2-3 . TRBD2 TRBV7-9 TGTGCCAGCACGATGGGTGGGAGCGGGACCACAGATACGCAGTATTTT CASTMGGSGTTDTQYF
TRBJ1-2 few . TRBV10-3 TGTGCCATCAGTGACCTGGGTGGGGATGACTATGGCTACACCTTC CAISDLGGDDYGYTF
TRBJ2-5 . TRBD2 TRBV20-1 TGCAGTGCTAGAGCGGTAGCGGGAGTAGAGACCCAGTACTTC CSARAVAGVETQYF
TRBJ1-5 few TRBD1 TRBV6-1 TGTGCCAGCACGAAGGGGGCTGGCAATCAGCCCCAGCATTTT CASTKGAGNQPQHF
TRBJ2-6 . . TRBV20-1 TGCAGTGCCAGGGGGGGTTCTGGGGCCAACGTCCTGACTTTC CSARGGSGANVLTF
TRBJ1-6 . . TRBV7-8 TGTGCCAGCAGCTCGATGCGGGATTCACCCCTCCACTTT CASSSMRDSPLHF
TRBJ2-6 once TRBD1 TRBV6-5 TGTGCCAGCAGTTACCAGGGGGCTAGGGCCAACGTCCTGACTTTC CASSYQGARANVLTF
TRBJ1-1 few . TRBV24-1 TGTGCCACCAGTGAAGGGGTGGCCAGGGTCAACACTGAAGCTTTCTTT CATSEGVARVNTEAFF
TRBJ1-2 . . TRBV7-3 TGTGCCAGCAGCCCCTACCCCGGGACGGACACTAACTATGGCTACACCTTC CASSPYPGTDTNYGYTF
TRBJ2-7 . . TRBV11-3 TGTGCCAGCAGCCCCGACAGCGGGCACTACGAGCAGTACTTC CASSPDSGHYEQYF